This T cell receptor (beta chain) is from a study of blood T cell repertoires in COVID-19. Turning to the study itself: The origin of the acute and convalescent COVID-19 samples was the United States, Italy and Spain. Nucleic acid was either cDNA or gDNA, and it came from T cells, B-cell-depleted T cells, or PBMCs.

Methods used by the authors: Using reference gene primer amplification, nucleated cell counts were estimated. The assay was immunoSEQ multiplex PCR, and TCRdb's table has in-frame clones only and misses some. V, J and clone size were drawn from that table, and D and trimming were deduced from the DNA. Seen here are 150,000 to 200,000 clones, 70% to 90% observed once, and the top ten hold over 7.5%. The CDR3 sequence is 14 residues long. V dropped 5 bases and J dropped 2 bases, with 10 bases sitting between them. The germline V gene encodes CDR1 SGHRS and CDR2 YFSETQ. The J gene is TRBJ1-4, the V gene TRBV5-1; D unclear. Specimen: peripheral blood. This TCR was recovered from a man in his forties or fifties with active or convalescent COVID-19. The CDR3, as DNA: TGCGCCAGCAGGGAAGGAGTTACTAATGAAAAACTGTTTTTT. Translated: CASREGVTNEKLFF. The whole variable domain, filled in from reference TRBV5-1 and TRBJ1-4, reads KAGVTQTPRYLIKTRGQQVTLSCSPISGHRSVSWYQQTPGQGLQFLFEYFSETQRNKGNFPGRFSGRQFSNSRSEMNVSTLELGDSALYLCASREGVTNEKLFFGSGTQLSVL.